This T cell receptor beta chain was identified in a study of metastatic and nonmetastatic thyroid tumors. TCRdb re-called clones via MiXCR from the PCR reads. The sample contains 35,000 to 55,000 clones, approximately 3% of which appear only once. V shed 5 bases and J shed 6 bases, with 17 bases lying between them. There are 14 residues in the CDR3. The germline gives CDR1 SEHNR, CDR2 FQNEAQ (reference sequence). Prior to thyroid surgery, none of the patients had received any treatment. Ten or more counts support this clone. The TCR originated in a female donor with papillary thyroid cancer or a benign thyroid nodule (not recorded which). Some clones in this sample may be carry-over from other donors' samples. The sequencing sample was made of blood. The J gene is TRBJ2-7, the V gene TRBV7-9; D unclear. CDR3 protein: CASSLMDGQPEQYF. The DNA of the CDR3 is TGTGCCAGCAGCCTCATGGACGGGCAACCCGAGCAGTACTTC.